This TCR beta chain was observed in a study of CD8+CD57+ T cells in acquired aplastic anemia. Researchers used genomic DNA as the template to profile TCR beta VDJ and CDR3. TCRdb re-called the reads through MiXCR, storing one row per CDR3 protein. The table lists about 260,000 distinct CDR3 sequences, 70% to 85% of them singletons. Selection for sequencing was limited to patients who had shown CD8+CD57+ cell expansion by flow cytometry. Severe acquired aplastic anemia was diagnosed in all patients. Patients were therapy-naive when their blood was sampled. Germline V gene lookup returns CDR1 SGHNT and CDR2 YYREEE (reference sequence). V lost 2 bases, J lost 8 bases, and 9 bases stayed unmatched. CDR3 length equals 15 residues. This clonotype was seen only a few times.

The chain joins TRBV5-4 to TRBJ2-1, with 8 positions matching TRBD2. Sequencing input: sorted CD4+, CD8+, or CD8+CD57+ T cells (not recorded which) from PBMCs. The receptor was derived from a human donor with aplastic anemia. The CDR3: CASSFTSAGGDEQFF. Here the CDR3 DNA reads TGTGCCAGCAGCTTTACTAGCGCGGGGGGCGATGAGCAGTTCTTC. The full variable domain, rest sourced from reference TRBV5-4 and TRBJ2-1, is ETGVTQSPTHLIKTRGQQVTLRCSSQSGHNTVSWYQQALGQGPQFIFQYYREEENGRGNFPPRFSGLQFPNYSSELNVNALELDDSALYLCASSFTSAGGDEQFFGPGTRLTVL.